What follows is one T cell receptor beta chain and its context. What it binds is unknown. The protocol was immunoSEQ multiplex PCR, while the TCRdb copy is restricted to in-frame clones and leaves out a portion. The sample has tens of thousands of clones, 70% to 90% seen once. Germline-derived CDR1 and CDR2 are WNHNN and SYGVQD (reference sequence). The V end was cut by 6 bases, the J end by 1 base, with 12 bases between. The CDR3 has 14 residues. The data are from a study of regulatory and conventional T cells in RAG deficiency. Study-wide points: Omenn patients showed >80% Treg-Tconv overlap and shorter CDR3 lengths.

This same sample was also taken into another study, of regulatory T cells. That study adds: The PCR used 52 TRBV and 13 TRBJ primers. Patient repertoires had restricted TRB V-J pairs and skewed V and J usage, most in Tregs.

This chain uses TRBV10-1 with TRBJ1-1; D gene ambiguous. This sequence originates from a human donor in good health. The sequenced sample consisted of CD8+ T cells sorted from blood. The CDR3 region is CASSETIRNTEAFF. The CDR3 nucleotides are TGCGCCAGCAGCGAAACTATAAGGAACACTGAAGCTTTCTTT.